The following is a TCR beta chain sequence with its context. Its antigen is as yet unknown. Germline values: CDR1 MNHNY, CDR2 SVGAGI (reference sequence). V lost 2 bases, J lost 3 bases, and 14 bases lay in between. This CDR3 region has 15 residues. These data originate in a study of cytomegalovirus exposure and HLA in healthy donors. Study-wide results and caveats: Among the most significant clusters, several appeared linked to common viral pathogens in a later analysis. The study carried out a later analysis of TCR beta sequences. It associated about 15,000 of them with specific HLA alleles at a false discovery rate of 0.05.

The PCR employed 60 Vbeta primers together with 13 Jbeta primers. Sequenced by immunoSEQ multiplex PCR; TCRdb stores in-frame clones only, minus some. Found here are under 85,000 clones, around 74% of them singletons; the top ten hold about a fifth. Sequenced: PBMCs. The TCR comes from a woman younger than 45 in good health and CMV-seropositive. V is TRBV6-6 and J is TRBJ2-7, with D tentatively TRBD2 (6 bases). This CDR3 is CASSYAGTSFYEQYF. In nucleotides, the CDR3 is TGTGCCAGCAGTTACGCCGGGACTTCCTTCTACGAGCAGTACTTC.